The T cell receptor (beta chain) under discussion was sequenced for a study of somatic mutations in cytotoxic T cells in rheumatoid arthritis (dated by TCRdb to 2016 to 2017). Broadly, across the study: Patient peripheral blood (less than 32 ml EDTA) was drawn right after diagnosis and before any treatment started. Some T-cell populations stained with V beta antibodies were sorted by flow on a FACSAria II or Sony SH800 to nearly 100% purity, with sorted V beta1+ cells additionally subjected to TCRB sequencing. Whether expanded CD8+ T-cell clones in untreated, newly diagnosed rheumatoid arthritis carry somatic mutations was the study question, and clonality was characterized with TCRB deep sequencing. TCRB deep sequencing covered about 60 patients with rheumatoid arthritis along with 20 to 25 healthy controls. Patients and controls did not essentially differ in median age, which was nearly identical between the groups.

Findings and caveats that apply to the study as a whole: CD8+ T-cell clonality did not differ significantly between rheumatoid arthritis patients and age-matched healthy controls. An increase of CD8+ clonality with age was seen in patients (Spearman r ≈ 0.49) but not in healthy controls. The largest CD8+ clone made up more than 20% of CD8+ cells in about an eighth of the 65 patients, and blood and synovial fluid shared several identical CD8+ TCRB sequences. The finding that TRBV07 was slightly underrepresented in patients was left unadjusted for multiple comparisons. The antigen targets of the expanded CD8+ clones were unknown, and absence from virus-specific databases did not rule out viral specificity.

Flow cytometry confirmed the purity of CD4+ and CD8+ cells that had been isolated by positive magnetic bead selection on an AutoMACS. Clonal expansions were first screened by flow cytometry with a TCR V beta antibody panel, then characterized by TCRB deep sequencing of sorted CD8+ fractions. Peripheral blood mononuclear cells were isolated by Ficoll-Paque PLUS density gradient separation. Nucleospin Tissue or Tissue XS kits were used to extract DNA from CD4-enriched, CD8-enriched or PBMC samples, and a Qubit 2.0 fluorometer was used for quantification. From its cysteine to its phenylalanine, the CDR3 spans 16 amino acids. Only the CDR3 portion is preserved as DNA: 48 bases, with reading frame beginning at the first base. Trimming removed 2 bases from V and 0 bases from J, leaving 10 bases between the germline ends. As encoded in the germline V gene (reference sequence), CDR1 is MNHEY while CDR2 is SMNVEV.

TCRB CDR3 sequencing used the immunoSEQ assay on genomic DNA. For the original study's pipeline: When patient CD8+ clones exceeding 1% were checked against published virus-specific TCRB sequences, only a few matched. The analyses included only productive TCRB rearrangements. A clone was defined by a unique TCRB CDR3 sequence, and clonality was computed as a productive clonality index based on Shannon entropy. The template counts of each clone relative to the total templates per sample were used to calculate repertoire overlap between two samples. A correlation with a Spearman r of approximately 0.6 was found between V-gene usage by flow cytometry and V-gene usage by TCRB sequencing. As stored in TCRdb, this immuneACCESS dataset retains in-frame rearrangements with V and J assigned. A fraction of the clones does not appear; measured against another copy, unresolved V genes explain less than half of the discrepancy, and the remainder lacks a known reason. V, J and clone size reflect that table, while D and trimming were determined from the DNA. The sample includes 20,000 to 25,000 clones, with approximately 80% observed a single time. The ten most abundant clones make up about 11% of the sample.

Remarks on this clone: The clone's antigen remains unknown. Per-nucleotide qualities are absent, and no much larger clonotype sits a single base away. The same CDR3 also results from other DNA sequences found in this sample.

The sequence came from an adult with rheumatoid arthritis. Recombination joined TRBV27 with TRBJ2-2, with no D gene named confidently. The sequencing input was CD8+ T cells sorted from blood. The DNA sequence is as follows: TGTGCCAGCAGTTTAGTAGGGTTCGCGAACACCGGGGAGCTGTTTTTT. This is translated as CASSLVGFANTGELFF.